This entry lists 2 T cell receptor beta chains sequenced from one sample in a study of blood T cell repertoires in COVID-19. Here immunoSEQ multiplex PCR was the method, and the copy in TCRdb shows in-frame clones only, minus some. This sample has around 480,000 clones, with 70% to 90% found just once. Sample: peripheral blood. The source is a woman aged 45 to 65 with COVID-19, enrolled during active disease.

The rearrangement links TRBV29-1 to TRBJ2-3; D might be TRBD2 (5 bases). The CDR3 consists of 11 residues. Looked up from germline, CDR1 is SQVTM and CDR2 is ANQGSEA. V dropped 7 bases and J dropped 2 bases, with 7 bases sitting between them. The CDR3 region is CSAGLTDTQYF. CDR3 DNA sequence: TGCAGCGCCGGACTCACAGATACGCAGTATTTT.

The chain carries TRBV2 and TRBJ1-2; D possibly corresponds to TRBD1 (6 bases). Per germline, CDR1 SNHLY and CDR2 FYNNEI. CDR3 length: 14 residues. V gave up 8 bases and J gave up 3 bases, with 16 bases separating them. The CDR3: CASSAGAYDYGYTF. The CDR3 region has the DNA TGTGCCAGCTCCGCGGGGGCGTATGACTATGGCTACACCTTC.